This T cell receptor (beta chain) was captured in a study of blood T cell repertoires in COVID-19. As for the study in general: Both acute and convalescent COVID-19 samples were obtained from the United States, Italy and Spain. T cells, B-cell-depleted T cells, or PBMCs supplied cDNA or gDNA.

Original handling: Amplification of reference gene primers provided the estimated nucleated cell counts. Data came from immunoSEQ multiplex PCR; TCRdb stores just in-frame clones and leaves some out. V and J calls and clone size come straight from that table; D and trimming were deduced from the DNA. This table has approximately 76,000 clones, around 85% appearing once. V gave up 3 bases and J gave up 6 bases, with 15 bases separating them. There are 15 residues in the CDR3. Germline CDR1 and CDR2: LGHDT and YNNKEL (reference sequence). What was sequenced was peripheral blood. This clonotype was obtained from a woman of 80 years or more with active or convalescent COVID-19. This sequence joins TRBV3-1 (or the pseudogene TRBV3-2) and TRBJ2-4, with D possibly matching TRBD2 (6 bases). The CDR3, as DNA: TGTGCCAGCAGCCAGGCTTACTTCGGGGGAAACATTCAGTACTTC. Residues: CASSQAYFGGNIQYF.